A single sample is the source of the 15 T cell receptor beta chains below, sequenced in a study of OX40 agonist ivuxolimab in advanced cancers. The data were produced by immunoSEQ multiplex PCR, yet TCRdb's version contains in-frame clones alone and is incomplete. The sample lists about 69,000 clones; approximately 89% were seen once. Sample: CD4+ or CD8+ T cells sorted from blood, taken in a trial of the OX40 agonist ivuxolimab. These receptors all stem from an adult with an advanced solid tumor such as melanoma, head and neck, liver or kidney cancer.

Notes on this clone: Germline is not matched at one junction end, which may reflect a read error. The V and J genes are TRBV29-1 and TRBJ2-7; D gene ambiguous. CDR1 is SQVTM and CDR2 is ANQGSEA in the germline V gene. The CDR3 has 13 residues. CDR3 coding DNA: TGCAGCGTTGGCGTCCTAAGGTCCTCCGAGCAGTACTTC. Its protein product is CSVGVLRSSEQYF.

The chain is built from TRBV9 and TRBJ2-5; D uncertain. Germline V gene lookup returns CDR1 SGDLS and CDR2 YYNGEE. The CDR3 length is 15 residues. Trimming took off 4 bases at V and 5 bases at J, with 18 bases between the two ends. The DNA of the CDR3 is TGTGCCAGCAGCCCTTCTCAATACCAGTTGGAGACCCAGTACTTC. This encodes CASSPSQYQLETQYF.

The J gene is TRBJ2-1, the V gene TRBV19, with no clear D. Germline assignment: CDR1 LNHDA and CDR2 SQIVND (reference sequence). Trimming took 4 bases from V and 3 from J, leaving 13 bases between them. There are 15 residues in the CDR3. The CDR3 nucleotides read TGTGCCAGTAGTACCTCGTCCGTTCGCTACAATGAGCAGTTCTTC. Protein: CASSTSSVRYNEQFF.

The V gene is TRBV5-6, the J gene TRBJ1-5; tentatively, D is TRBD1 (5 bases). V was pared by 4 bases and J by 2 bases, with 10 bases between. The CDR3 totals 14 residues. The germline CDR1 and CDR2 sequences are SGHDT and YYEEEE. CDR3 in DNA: TGTGCCAGCAGCCTGGGGCCCGGCAATCAGCCCCAGCATTTT. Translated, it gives CASSLGPGNQPQHF.

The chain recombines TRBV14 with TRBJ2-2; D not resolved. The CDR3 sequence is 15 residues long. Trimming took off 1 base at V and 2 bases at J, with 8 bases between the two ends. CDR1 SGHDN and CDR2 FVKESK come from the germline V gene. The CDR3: CASSQVIGNTGELFF. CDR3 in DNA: TGTGCCAGCAGCCAAGTCATTGGAAACACCGGGGAGCTGTTTTTT.

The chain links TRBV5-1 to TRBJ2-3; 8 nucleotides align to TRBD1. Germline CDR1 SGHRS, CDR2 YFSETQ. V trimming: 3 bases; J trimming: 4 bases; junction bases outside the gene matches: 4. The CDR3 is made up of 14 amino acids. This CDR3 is CASSSDRVADTQYF. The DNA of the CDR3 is TGCGCCAGCAGCTCGGACAGGGTGGCAGATACGCAGTATTTT.

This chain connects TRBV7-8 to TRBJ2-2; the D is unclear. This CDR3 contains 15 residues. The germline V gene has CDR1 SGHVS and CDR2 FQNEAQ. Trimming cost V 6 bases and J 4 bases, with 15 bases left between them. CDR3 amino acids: CASSGYKGSTGELFF. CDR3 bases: TGTGCCAGCAGTGGTTATAAAGGTAGCACCGGGGAGCTGTTTTTT. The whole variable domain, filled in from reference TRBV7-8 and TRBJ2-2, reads GAGVSQSPRYKVAKRGQDVALRCDPISGHVSLFWYQQALGQGPEFLTYFQNEAQLDKSGLPSDRFFAERPEGSVSTLKIQRTQQEDSAVYLCASSGYKGSTGELFFGEGSRLTVL.

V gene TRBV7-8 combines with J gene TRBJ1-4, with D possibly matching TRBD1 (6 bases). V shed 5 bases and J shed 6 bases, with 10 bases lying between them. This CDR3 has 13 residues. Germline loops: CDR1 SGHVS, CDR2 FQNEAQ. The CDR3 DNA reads TGTGCCAGCAGCCTCAACAGGGATGAAAAACTGTTTTTT. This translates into CASSLNRDEKLFF.

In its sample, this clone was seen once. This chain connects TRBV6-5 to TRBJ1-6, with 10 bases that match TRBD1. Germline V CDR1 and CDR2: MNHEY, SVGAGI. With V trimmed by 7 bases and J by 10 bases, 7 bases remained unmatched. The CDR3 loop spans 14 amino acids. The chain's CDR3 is CASTSTGGGSPLHF. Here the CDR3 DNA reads TGTGCCAGCACCTCGACAGGGGGCGGCTCACCCCTCCACTTT.

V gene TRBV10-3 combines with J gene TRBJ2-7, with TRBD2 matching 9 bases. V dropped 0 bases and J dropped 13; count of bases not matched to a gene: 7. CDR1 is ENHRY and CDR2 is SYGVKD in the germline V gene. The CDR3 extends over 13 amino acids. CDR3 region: CAISESTRGRAYF. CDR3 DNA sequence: TGTGCCATCAGTGAGTCGACTCGCGGGAGGGCTTACTTC.

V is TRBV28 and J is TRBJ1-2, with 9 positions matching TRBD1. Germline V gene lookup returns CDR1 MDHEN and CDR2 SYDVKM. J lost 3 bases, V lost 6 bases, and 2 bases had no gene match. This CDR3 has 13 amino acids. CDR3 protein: CASRTGGDYGYTF. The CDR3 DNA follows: TGTGCCAGCAGGACAGGGGGGGACTATGGCTACACCTTC.

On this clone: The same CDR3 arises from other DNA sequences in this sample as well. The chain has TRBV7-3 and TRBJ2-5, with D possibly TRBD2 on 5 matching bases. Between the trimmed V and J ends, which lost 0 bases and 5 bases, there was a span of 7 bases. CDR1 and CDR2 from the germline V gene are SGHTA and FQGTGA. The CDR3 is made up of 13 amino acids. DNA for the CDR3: TGTGCCAGCAGCTTAACGCGAGGGGAGACCCAGTACTTC. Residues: CASSLTRGETQYF.

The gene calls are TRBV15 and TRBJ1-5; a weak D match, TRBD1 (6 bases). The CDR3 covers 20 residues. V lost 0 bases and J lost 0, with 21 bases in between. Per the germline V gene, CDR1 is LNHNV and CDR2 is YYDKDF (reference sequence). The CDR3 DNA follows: TGTGCCACCAGCAGAGATTCTCGGGGGGCCACCCGGCATAGCAATCAGCCCCAGCATTTT. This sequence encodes CATSRDSRGATRHSNQPQHF.

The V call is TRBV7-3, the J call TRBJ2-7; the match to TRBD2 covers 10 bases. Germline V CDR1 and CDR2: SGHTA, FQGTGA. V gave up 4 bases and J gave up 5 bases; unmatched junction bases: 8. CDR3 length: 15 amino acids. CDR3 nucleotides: TGTGCCAGCAGCTACAGACTAGCGGGTCTTGACGAGCAGTACTTC. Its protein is CASSYRLAGLDEQYF.

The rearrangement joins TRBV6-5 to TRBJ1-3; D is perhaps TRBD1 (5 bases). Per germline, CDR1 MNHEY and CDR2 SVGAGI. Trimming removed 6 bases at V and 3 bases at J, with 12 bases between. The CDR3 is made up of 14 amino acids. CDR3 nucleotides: TGTGCCAGCAGCCGTTCAGGGCGTGGAAACACCATATATTTT. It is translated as CASSRSGRGNTIYF.